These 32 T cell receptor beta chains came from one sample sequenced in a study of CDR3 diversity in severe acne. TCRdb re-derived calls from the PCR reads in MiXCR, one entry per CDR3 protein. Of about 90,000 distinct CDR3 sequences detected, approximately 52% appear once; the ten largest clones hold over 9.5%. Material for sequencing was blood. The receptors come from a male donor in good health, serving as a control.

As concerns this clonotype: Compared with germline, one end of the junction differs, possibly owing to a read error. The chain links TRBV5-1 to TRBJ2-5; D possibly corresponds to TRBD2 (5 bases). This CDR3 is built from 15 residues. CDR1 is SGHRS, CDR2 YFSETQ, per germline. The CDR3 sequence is CASSLGLRAEETQYF. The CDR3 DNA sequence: TGTGCCAGCAGCTTAGGCTTGCGGGCCGAAGAGACCCAGTACTTC.

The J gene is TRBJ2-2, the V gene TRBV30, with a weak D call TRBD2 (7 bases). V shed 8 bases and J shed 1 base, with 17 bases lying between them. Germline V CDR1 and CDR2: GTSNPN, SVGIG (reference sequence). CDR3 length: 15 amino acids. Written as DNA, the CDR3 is TGTGCCCGGGCCGTGGGGGGGCTGAACACCGGGGAGCTGTTTTTT. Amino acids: CARAVGGLNTGELFF. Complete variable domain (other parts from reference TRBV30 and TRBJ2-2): SQTIHQWPATLVQPVGSPLSLECTVEGTSNPNLYWYRQAAGRGLQLLFYSVGIGQISSEVPQNLSASRPQDRQFILSSKKLLLSDSGFYLCARAVGGLNTGELFFGEGSRLTVL.

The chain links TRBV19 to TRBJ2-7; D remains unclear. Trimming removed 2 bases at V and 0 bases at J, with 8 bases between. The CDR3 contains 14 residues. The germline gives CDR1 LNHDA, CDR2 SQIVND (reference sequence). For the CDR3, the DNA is TGTGCCAGTAGTATACTGGCGGACTCCTACGAGCAGTACTTC. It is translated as CASSILADSYEQYF.

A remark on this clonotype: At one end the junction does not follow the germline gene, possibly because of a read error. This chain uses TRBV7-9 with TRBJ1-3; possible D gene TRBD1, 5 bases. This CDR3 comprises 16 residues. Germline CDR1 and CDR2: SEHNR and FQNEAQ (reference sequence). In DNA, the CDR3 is TGTGCTAGCAGTCCCGGACACTCTAGCTCTGGAAACACCATATATTTT. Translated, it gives CASSPGHSSSGNTIYF. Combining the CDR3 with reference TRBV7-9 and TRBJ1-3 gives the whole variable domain DTGVSQNPRHKITKRGQNVTFRCDPISEHNRLYWYRQTLGQGPEFLTYFQNEAQLEKSRLLSDRFSAERPKGSFSTLEIQRTEQGDSAMYLCASSPGHSSSGNTIYFGEGSWLTVV.

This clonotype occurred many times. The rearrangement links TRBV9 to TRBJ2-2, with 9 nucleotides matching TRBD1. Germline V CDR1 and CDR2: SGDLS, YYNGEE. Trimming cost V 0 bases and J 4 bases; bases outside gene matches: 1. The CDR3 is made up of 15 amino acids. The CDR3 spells CASSVEQGATGELFF. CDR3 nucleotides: TGTGCCAGCAGCGTAGAACAGGGGGCCACCGGGGAGCTGTTTTTT. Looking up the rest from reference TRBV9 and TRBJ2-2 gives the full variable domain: DSGVTQTPKHLITATGQRVTLRCSPRSGDLSVYWYQQSLDQGLQFLIQYYNGEERAKGNILERFSAQQFPDLHSELNLSSLELGDSALYFCASSVEQGATGELFFGEGSRLTVL.

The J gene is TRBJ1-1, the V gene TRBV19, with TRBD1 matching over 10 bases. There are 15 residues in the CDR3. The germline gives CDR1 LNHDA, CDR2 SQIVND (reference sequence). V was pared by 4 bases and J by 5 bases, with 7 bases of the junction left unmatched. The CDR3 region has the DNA TGTGCCAGTAGTACCCCTGGGACAGGGGAGACTGAAGCTTTCTTT. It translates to CASSTPGTGETEAFF.

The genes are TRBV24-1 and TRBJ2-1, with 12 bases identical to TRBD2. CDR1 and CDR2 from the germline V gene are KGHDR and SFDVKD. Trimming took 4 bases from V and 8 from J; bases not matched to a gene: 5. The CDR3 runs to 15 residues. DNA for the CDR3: TGTGCCACCAGTGAGACTAGCGGGGGTAAGGATGAGCAGTTCTTC. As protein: CATSETSGGKDEQFF.

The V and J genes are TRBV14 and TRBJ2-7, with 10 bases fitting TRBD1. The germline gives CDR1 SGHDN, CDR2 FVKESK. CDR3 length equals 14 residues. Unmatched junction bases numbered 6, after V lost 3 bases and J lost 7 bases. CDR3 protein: CASSHRQGAREQYF. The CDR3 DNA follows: TGTGCCAGCAGCCACAGACAGGGGGCGAGGGAGCAGTACTTC.

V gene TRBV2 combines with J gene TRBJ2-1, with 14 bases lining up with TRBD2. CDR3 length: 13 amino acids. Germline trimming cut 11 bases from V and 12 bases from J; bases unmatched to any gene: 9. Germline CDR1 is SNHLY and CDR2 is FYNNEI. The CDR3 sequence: CAGGTSGSGGQFF. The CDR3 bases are TGTGCCGGAGGGACTAGCGGGAGTGGTGGGCAGTTCTTC.

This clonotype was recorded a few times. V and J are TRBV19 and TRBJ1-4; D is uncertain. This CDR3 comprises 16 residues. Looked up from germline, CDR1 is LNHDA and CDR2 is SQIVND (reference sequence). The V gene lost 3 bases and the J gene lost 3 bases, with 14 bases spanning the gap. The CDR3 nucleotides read TGTGCCAGTAGTATTGGAACAGTTATGTCTAATGAAAAACTGTTTTTT. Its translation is CASSIGTVMSNEKLFF.

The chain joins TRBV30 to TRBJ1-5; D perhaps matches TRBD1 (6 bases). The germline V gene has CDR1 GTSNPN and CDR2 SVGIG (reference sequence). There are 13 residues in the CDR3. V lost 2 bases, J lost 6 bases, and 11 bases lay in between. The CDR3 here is CAWSSEGGQPQHF. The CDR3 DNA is TGTGCCTGGAGTTCCGAGGGGGGTCAGCCCCAGCATTTT.

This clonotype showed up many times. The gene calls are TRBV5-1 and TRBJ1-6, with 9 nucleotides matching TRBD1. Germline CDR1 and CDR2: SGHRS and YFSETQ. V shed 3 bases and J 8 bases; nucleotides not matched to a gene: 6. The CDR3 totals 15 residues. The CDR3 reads CASSSSGTGHSPLHF. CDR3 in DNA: TGCGCCAGCAGCTCGTCCGGGACAGGGCATTCACCCCTCCACTTT. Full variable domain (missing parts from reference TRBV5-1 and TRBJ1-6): KAGVTQTPRYLIKTRGQQVTLSCSPISGHRSVSWYQQTPGQGLQFLFEYFSETQRNKGNFPGRFSGRQFSNSRSEMNVSTLELGDSALYLCASSSSGTGHSPLHFGNGTRLTVT.

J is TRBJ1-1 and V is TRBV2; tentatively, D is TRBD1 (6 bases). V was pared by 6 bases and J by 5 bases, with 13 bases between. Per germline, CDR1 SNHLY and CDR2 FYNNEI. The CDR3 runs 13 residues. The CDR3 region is CASRNRVFTEAFF. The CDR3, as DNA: TGTGCCAGCAGAAACAGGGTATTTACTGAAGCTTTCTTT.

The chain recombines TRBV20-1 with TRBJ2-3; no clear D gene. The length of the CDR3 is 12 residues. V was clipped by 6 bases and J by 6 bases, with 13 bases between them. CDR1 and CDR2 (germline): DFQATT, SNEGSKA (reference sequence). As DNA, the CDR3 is TGCAGTGCGAAACGTAATTTGGATACGCAGTATTTT. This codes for CSAKRNLDTQYF.

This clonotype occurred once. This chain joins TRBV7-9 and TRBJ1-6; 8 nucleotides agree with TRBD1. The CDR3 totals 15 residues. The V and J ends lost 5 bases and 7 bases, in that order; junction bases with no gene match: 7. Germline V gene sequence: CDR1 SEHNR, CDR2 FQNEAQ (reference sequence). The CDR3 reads CASSLQGTGNSPLHF. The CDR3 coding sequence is TGTGCCAGCAGCCTACAGGGGACAGGCAATTCACCCCTCCACTTT.

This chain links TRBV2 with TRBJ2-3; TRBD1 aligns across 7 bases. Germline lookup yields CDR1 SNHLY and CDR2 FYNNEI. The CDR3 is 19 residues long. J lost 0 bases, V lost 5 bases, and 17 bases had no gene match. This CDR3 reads CASSLLGWGQSTSTDTQYF. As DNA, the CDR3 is TGTGCCAGCAGTCTTCTCGGCTGGGGACAGAGTACTAGCACAGATACGCAGTATTTT.

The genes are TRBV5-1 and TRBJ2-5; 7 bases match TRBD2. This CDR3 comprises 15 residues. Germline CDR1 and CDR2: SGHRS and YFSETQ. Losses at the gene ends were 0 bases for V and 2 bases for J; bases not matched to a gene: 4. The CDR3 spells CASSLAGGFQETQYF. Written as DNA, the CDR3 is TGCGCCAGCAGCTTGGCCGGGGGGTTTCAAGAGACCCAGTACTTC.

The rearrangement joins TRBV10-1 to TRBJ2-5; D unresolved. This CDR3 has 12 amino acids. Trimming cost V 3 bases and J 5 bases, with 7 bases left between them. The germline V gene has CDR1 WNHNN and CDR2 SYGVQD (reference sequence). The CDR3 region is CASSDSLETQYF. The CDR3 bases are TGCGCCAGCAGTGACTCCCTGGAGACCCAGTACTTC.

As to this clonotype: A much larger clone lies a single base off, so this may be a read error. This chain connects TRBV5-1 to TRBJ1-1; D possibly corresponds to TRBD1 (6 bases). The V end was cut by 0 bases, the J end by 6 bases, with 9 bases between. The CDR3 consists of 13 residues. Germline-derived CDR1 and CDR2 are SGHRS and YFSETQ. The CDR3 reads CASSLAGGPEAFF. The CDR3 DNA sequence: TGCGCCAGCAGCTTGGCCGGGGGGCCTGAAGCTTTCTTT.

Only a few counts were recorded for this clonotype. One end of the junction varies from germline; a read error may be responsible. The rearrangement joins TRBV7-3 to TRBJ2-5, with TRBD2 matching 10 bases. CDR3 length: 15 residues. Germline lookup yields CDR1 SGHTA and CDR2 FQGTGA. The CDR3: CASSLSGRARETQYF. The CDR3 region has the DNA TGTGCCAGCAGTTTAAGCGGGAGGGCCAGAGAGACCCAGTACTTC.

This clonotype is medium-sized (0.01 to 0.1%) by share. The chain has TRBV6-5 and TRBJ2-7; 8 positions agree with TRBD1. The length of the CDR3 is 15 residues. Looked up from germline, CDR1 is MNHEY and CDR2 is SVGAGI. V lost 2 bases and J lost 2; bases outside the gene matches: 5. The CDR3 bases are TGTGCCAGCAGTTACGGAGAGGACAGGGCCTACGAGCAGTACTTC. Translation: CASSYGEDRAYEQYF.

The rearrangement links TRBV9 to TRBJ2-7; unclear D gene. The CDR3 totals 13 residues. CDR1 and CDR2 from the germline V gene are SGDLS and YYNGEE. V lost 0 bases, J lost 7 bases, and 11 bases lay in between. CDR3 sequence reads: CASSVGELREQYF. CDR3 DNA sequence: TGTGCCAGCAGCGTAGGGGAACTTAGGGAGCAGTACTTC.

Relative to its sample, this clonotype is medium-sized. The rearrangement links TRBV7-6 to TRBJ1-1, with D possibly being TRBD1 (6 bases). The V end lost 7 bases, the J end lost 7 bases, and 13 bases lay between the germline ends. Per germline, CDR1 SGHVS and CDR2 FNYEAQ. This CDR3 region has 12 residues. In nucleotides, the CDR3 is TGTGCCAGCAAGGGGGAAGTCGGTGAAGCTTTCTTT. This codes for CASKGEVGEAFF.

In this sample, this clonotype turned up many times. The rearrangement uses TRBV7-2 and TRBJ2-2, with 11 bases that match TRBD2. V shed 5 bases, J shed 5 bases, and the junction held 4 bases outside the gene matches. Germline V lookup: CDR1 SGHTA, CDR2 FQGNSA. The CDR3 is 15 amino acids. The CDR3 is CASSNSGRATGELFF. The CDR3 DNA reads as TGTGCCAGCAGCAATAGCGGGAGGGCGACCGGGGAGCTGTTTTTT.

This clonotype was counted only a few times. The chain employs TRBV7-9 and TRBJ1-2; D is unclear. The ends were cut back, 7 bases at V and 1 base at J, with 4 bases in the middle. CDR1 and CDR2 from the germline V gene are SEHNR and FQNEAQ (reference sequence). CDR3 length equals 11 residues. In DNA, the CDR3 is TGTGCCAGCACCCGTAACTATGGCTACACCTTC. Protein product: CASTRNYGYTF.

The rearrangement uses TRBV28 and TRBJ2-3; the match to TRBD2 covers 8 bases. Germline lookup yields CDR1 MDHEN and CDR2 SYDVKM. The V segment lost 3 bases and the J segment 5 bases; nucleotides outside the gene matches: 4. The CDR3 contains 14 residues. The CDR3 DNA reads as TGTGCCAGCAGTTTCTCGGGGGGGGGAGATACGCAGTATTTT. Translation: CASSFSGGGDTQYF.

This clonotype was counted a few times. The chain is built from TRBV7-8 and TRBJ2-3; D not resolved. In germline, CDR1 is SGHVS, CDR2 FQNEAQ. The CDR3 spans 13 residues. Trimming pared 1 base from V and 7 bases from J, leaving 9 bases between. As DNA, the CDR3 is TGTGCCAGCAGCTTAGTGGAAGGGAATACGCAGTATTTT. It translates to CASSLVEGNTQYF.

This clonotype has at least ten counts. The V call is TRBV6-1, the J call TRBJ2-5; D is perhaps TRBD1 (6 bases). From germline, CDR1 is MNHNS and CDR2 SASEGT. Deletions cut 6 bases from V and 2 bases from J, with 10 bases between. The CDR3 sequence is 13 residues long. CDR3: CASRYRAQETQYF. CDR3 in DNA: TGTGCCAGCAGATACAGGGCGCAAGAGACCCAGTACTTC.

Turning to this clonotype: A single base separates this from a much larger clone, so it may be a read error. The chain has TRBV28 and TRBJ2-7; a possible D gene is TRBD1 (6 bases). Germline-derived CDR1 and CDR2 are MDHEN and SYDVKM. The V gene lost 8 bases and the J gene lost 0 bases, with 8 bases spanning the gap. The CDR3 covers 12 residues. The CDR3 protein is CASHRVSYEQYF. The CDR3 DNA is TGTGCCAGCCACAGGGTCTCCTACGAGCAGTACTTC.

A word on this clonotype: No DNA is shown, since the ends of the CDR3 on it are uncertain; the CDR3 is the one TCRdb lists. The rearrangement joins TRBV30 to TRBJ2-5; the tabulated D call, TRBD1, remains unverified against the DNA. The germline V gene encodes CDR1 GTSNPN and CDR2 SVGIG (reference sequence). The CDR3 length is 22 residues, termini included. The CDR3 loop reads CAWSTGTGRRYGYTFGSGTQYF.

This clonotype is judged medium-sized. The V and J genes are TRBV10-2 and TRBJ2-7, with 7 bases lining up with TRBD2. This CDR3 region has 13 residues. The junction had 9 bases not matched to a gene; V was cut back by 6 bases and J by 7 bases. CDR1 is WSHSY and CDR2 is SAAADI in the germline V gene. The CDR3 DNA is TGCGCCAGCAGCCACCGGGACGGGGGGGAGCAGTACTTC. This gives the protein CASSHRDGGEQYF.

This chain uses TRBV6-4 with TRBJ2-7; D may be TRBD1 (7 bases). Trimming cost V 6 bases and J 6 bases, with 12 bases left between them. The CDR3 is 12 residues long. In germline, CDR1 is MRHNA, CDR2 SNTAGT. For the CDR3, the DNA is TGTGCCAGCAGCCGCGGGACAGCCGAGCAGTACTTC. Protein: CASSRGTAEQYF.